These 15 T cell receptor beta chains originate from one sample sequenced in a study of blood T cell repertoires in COVID-19. The repertoire was sequenced with immunoSEQ multiplex PCR; TCRdb's copy has only in-frame clones and lacks some. This table has fewer than 300,000 clones, around 90% appearing once. Material: PBMCs or T cells enriched from blood (not recorded which). Receptors originate from a woman in her thirties or forties with acute COVID-19.

The chain has TRBV19 and TRBJ1-1; D gene uncertain. Germline V gives CDR1 LNHDA, CDR2 SQIVND (reference sequence). The CDR3 totals 11 residues. The V end lost 7 bases, the J end lost 4 bases, and 7 bases lay between the germline ends. The CDR3 DNA follows: TGTGCCAGTACCAGGCGCACTGAAGCTTTCTTT. Its translation is CASTRRTEAFF.

The V and J genes are TRBV2 and TRBJ1-1; 10 bases fit TRBD1. This CDR3 is built from 15 residues. V dropped 6 bases and J dropped 1; count of bases not matched to a gene: 5. Per the germline V gene, CDR1 is SNHLY and CDR2 is FYNNEI. This CDR3 reads CASRDGDRGNTEAFF. CDR3 nucleotides: TGTGCCAGCAGGGACGGGGACAGGGGGAACACTGAAGCTTTCTTT. The full variable domain, completed using reference TRBV2 and TRBJ1-1, is EPEVTQTPSHQVTQMGQEVILRCVPISNHLYFYWYRQILGQKVEFLVSFYNNEISEKSEIFDDQFSVERPDGSNFTLKIRSTKLEDSAMYFCASRDGDRGNTEAFFGQGTRLTVV.

The chain joins TRBV19 to TRBJ1-1; weak D call: TRBD1 (5 bases). The CDR3 is made up of 16 amino acids. CDR1 and CDR2 (germline): LNHDA, SQIVND (reference sequence). Trimming removed 3 bases at V and 3 bases at J, with 17 bases between. The CDR3 is CASSIRDRRADTEAFF. The CDR3 nucleotides are TGTGCCAGTAGTATTCGAGACAGACGGGCCGACACTGAAGCTTTCTTT.

This sequence joins TRBV11-3 and TRBJ2-1, with 7 bases fitting TRBD1. Germline V CDR1 and CDR2: SGHNT, YENEEA. V was pared by 3 bases and J by 0 bases, with 5 bases of the junction left unmatched. The CDR3 is 16 amino acids. CDR3 residues: CASSFFGTVSYNEQFF. CDR3 coding DNA: TGTGCCAGCAGCTTTTTCGGGACAGTCTCCTACAATGAGCAGTTCTTC.

The count of this clone is one. The rearrangement joins TRBV5-4 to TRBJ1-3; no clear D gene. Germline V gives CDR1 SGHNT, CDR2 YYREEE (reference sequence). The ends were cut back, 4 bases at V and 0 bases at J, with 14 bases in the middle. The CDR3 loop spans 16 amino acids. In DNA, the CDR3 is TGTGCCAGCAGCCCGACGGGAGGATACTCTGGAAACACCATATATTTT. It yields the protein CASSPTGGYSGNTIYF.

This chain joins TRBV6-2 or TRBV6-3 and TRBJ1-6; D is ambiguous. V was pared by 5 bases and J by 5 bases, with 10 bases between. The CDR3 consists of 14 residues. Germline-derived CDR1 and CDR2 are MNHEY and SVGEGT. This chain's CDR3 is CASSRENDNSPLHF. The DNA for the CDR3 is TGTGCCAGCAGTCGGGAAAATGATAATTCACCCCTCCACTTT.

The J gene is TRBJ1-2, the V gene TRBV5-6; 9 positions agree with TRBD1. V trimming: 5 bases; J trimming: 5 bases; junction bases outside the gene matches: 7. The CDR3 sequence is 14 residues long. CDR1 and CDR2 (germline): SGHDT, YYEEEE. CDR3 DNA: TGTGCCAGCAGTTATGGGGACAGGGAGTATGGCTACACCTTC. Translation: CASSYGDREYGYTF. Full variable domain (missing parts from reference TRBV5-6 and TRBJ1-2): DAGVTQSPTHLIKTRGQQVTLRCSPKSGHDTVSWYQQALGQGPQFIFQYYEEEERQRGNFPDRFSGHQFPNYSSELNVNALLLGDSALYLCASSYGDREYGYTFGSGTRLTVV.

V gene TRBV19 combines with J gene TRBJ2-1; 13 nucleotides match TRBD2. CDR3 size: 16 residues. The V and J ends lost 5 bases and 5 bases, in that order; junction bases with no gene match: 6. The germline gives CDR1 LNHDA, CDR2 SQIVND (reference sequence). The CDR3: CASSPIGLAGDNEQFF. DNA of the CDR3: TGTGCCAGTAGTCCGATCGGACTAGCGGGAGACAATGAGCAGTTCTTC.

The chain carries TRBV4-1 and TRBJ1-5, with TRBD1 identical over 7 bases. The CDR3 runs 20 residues. The J segment lost 1 base and the V segment lost 0 bases, leaving 15 bases of the junction unmatched. Germline V gene lookup returns CDR1 MGHRA and CDR2 YSYEKL. The CDR3 is CASSQDRETLDRVSNQPQHF. The DNA for the CDR3 is TGCGCCAGCAGCCAAGATCGTGAGACCCTAGACAGGGTAAGCAATCAGCCCCAGCATTTT.

The V and J genes are TRBV3-1 (or the pseudogene TRBV3-2) and TRBJ2-7; 9 bases map to TRBD1. This CDR3 is built from 15 residues. Germline lookup yields CDR1 LGHDT and CDR2 YNNKEL (reference sequence). Unmatched junction bases numbered 11, after V lost 6 bases and J lost 5 bases. The CDR3 DNA reads TGTGCCAGCAGTAACTGGGACAGGGCCGCGCACGAGCAGTACTTC. Its protein is CASSNWDRAAHEQYF.

This chain links TRBV25-1 with TRBJ1-4, with D hard to call. This CDR3 spans 16 amino acids. The germline V gene has CDR1 MGHDK and CDR2 SYGVNS. Trimming took off 5 bases at V and 0 bases at J, with 13 bases between the two ends. The CDR3 region is CASSLGRVATNEKLFF. CDR3 DNA sequence: TGTGCCAGCAGTCTCGGGAGGGTTGCAACTAATGAAAAACTGTTTTTT.

The chain uses TRBV3-1 (or the pseudogene TRBV3-2) and TRBJ1-1, with 8 bases identical to TRBD1. Germline V gives CDR1 LGHDT, CDR2 YNNKEL (reference sequence). Trimming removed 8 bases from V and 2 bases from J; junction bases left unmatched: 4. This CDR3 is 13 amino acids long. The CDR3 here is CASRTGSNTEAFF. The CDR3 nucleotides read TGTGCCAGCCGGACAGGGAGTAACACTGAAGCTTTCTTT.

This rearrangement joins TRBV29-1 to TRBJ2-3; 8 bases are shared with TRBD1. Trimming cost V 6 bases and J 2 bases; bases outside gene matches: 4. Germline V lookup: CDR1 SQVTM, CDR2 ANQGSEA. The CDR3 sequence is 13 residues long. The CDR3 DNA reads as TGCAGCGTCCGACAGGGGCCCACAGATACGCAGTATTTT. Its translation: CSVRQGPTDTQYF.

This chain uses TRBV29-1 with TRBJ2-2, with a weak D call TRBD1 (5 bases). In germline, CDR1 is SQVTM, CDR2 ANQGSEA. The CDR3 spans 13 residues. Trimming removed 3 bases from V and 6 bases from J, with 11 bases in between. CDR3 nucleotide sequence: TGCAGCGTTGATTCCAGGGCCCCCGGGGAGCTGTTTTTT. It specifies CSVDSRAPGELFF.

This chain uses TRBV6-1 with TRBJ1-3; 7 bases match TRBD1. Trimming took 2 bases from V and 0 from J; bases not matched to a gene: 7. Germline CDR1 MNHNS, CDR2 SASEGT. CDR3 length: 17 amino acids. The CDR3 loop is CASSERGQEGSGNTIYF. The CDR3 coding sequence is TGTGCCAGCAGTGAAAGGGGGCAGGAGGGCTCTGGAAACACCATATATTTT.